Only a few counts were recorded for the clone carrying this T cell receptor beta chain. The same CDR3 also results from other DNA sequences found in this sample. It was during active infection that Seattle patients were enrolled and then longitudinally followed. In the original workflow: Nucleated cell counts were estimated from reference gene primer amplification. TCRdb's copy holds only in-frame clones and misses some; the assay was immunoSEQ multiplex PCR. V, J and clone size were drawn from that table, and D and trimming were deduced from the DNA. The sample includes about 350,000 clones, about 88% of them seen just once. The ends were cut back, 5 bases at V and 2 bases at J, with 6 bases in the middle. The germline gives CDR1 KGHDR, CDR2 SFDVKD. The CDR3 totals 12 residues. The data originate from a study of blood T cell repertoires in COVID-19. Study at large: Specimens from acute and convalescent COVID-19 originated in the United States, Italy and Spain.

V and J are TRBV24-1 and TRBJ2-7, with D unclear. The sequence was obtained from a woman aged 65 to 85 with COVID-19, enrolled during active disease. Sequencing used peripheral blood. CDR3 in DNA: TGTGCCACCAGTGGTCCAACCTACGAGCAGTACTTC. Protein: CATSGPTYEQYF.